The present T cell receptor beta chain was sequenced within a study of patients and donors after allogeneic stem cell transplantation. Germline V gives CDR1 SGHTA, CDR2 FQGNSA. CDR3 length equals 16 residues. V dropped 4 bases and J dropped 4 bases, with 19 bases sitting between them. TCRdb reprocessed the RT-PCR reads with MiXCR, giving one entry per CDR3 protein. The data show 900,000 to 1,000,000 distinct CDR3 sequences, roughly 18% seen once. This TCR came from a human donor who was either an allogeneic HSCT recipient or a stem cell or donor lymphocyte infusion donor (not recorded which). It is not recorded whose cells these are; they may come from a transplant donor. The sample consisted of blood, either unsorted or a sorted T cell fraction (not recorded which). The chain recombines TRBV7-2 with TRBJ2-5, with D possibly being TRBD2 (6 bases). The CDR3 DNA sequence: TGTGCCAGCAGCTCCTCGGGGAGGAACAGCTCAGAGACCCAGTACTTC. It is translated as CASSSSGRNSSETQYF.